This T cell receptor beta chain was obtained from a study of blood T cell repertoires in COVID-19. Study-level background: Nucleic acid was either cDNA or gDNA, and it came from T cells, B-cell-depleted T cells, or PBMCs.

This clone showed up just once. Per germline, CDR1 LNHDA and CDR2 SQIVND (reference sequence). Trimming cost V 7 bases and J 2 bases; bases outside gene matches: 9. The CDR3 has 16 residues. TCRdb's table, derived via immunoSEQ multiplex PCR, lists solely in-frame clones and lacks some. The table has roughly 500,000 clones, 89% seen once. The sample was peripheral blood. The V call is TRBV19, the J call TRBJ2-1, with TRBD1 matching 9 bases. This TCR derives from a man between 18 and 29 years old with COVID-19, enrolled during active disease. The CDR3 here is CASTNRDREAYNEQFF. The CDR3 nucleotides are TGTGCCAGTACTAACCGGGACAGGGAGGCCTACAATGAGCAGTTCTTC.